This T cell receptor beta chain was found in a study of T cell repertoires in cytomegalovirus infection. Across the whole study: CMV epitopes in the study were HLA-C-restricted (recently identified) and HLA-B-restricted (well studied). Evidence of both CMV infection and a matching HLA type came from public TCR beta signatures. Study-wide results and caveats: HLA-C-restricted CMV clonotypes gave the most frequent clonotype in two of eight donors. Summed frequency of shared TCR beta families picked out CMV carriers who also had the relevant HLA.

CDR1 and CDR2 from the germline V gene are MNHGY and SAAAGT. The CDR3 has 13 residues. The V gene end was trimmed by 6 bases and the J gene end by 6 bases; junction bases not matched to a gene: 4. On this clonotype: Its antigen is currently unknown.

TCRdb redid the calling of the reads with MiXCR, one entry per CDR3 protein. The sample lists about 340,000 distinct CDR3 sequences, almost 30% occurring once. The source was cultured PBMCs, collected from culture after CMV antigen stimulation. The TCR originated in a human donor in good health (CMV status not recorded). Some clones in this sample may be carry-over from other donors' samples. V gene TRBV6-8 combines with J gene TRBJ1-5, with 8 bases identical to TRBD1. The CDR3 spells CASRRTGTQPQHF. Written as DNA, the CDR3 is TGTGCCAGCAGACGGACAGGGACTCAGCCCCAGCATTTT.